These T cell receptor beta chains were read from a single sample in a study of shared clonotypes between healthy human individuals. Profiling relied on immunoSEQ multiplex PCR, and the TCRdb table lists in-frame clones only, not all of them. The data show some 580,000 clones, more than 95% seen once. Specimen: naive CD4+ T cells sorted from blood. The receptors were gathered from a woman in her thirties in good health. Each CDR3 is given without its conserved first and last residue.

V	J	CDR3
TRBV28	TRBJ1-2	ASNRDRGIGGYT
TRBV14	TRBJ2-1	ASSRTSSTDLKHEQF
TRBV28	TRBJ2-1	ASSLTPAGGPYNEQF
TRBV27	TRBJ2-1	ASSFEYRGDNEQF
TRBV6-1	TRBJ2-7	ASSENGQNYEQY
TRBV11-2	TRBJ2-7	ASSGRDGPYEQY
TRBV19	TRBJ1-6	ASREHGLPSPLH
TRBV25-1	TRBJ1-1	ASEKSKNTEAF
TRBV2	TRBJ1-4	ASALEGGKLF
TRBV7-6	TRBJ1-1	ASSLRTGGDTEAF
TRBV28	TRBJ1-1	ASSSTVPRGTEAF
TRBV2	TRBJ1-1	ASTRGDRGTEAF
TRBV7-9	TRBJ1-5	ASSLELQPQH
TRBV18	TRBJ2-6	ASSPSFGGRALGANVLT
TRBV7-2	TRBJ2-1	ASSLVLAGNNEQF
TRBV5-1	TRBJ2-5	ASSARTGEETQY
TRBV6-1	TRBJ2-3	ASSDSQGAGTDTQY
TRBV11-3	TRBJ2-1	ASSLARGTTEQF
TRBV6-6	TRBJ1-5	ASSSGRGTQPQH
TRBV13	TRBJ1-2	ASTIARRGGYT
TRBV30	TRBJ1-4	AWSGNRGTNEKLF
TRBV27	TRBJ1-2	ASSRTGYGLGYT
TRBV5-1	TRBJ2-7	ASSPQQYYEQY
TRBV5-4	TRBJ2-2	ASSFLTSGGSHGELF
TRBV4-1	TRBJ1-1	ASSQAQDTEAF
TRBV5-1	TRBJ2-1	ASNIFDNEQF
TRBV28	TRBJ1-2	ASSSADRGGGYT
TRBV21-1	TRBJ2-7	ASSKCSGTSVYYEQY
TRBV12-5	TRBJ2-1	ASAPSLGQGYNEQF
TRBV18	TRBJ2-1	ASSAGLAGGVEQF
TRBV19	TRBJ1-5	ATTTGRHQPQH
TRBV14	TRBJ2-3	ASSLKIGTSGRDTQY
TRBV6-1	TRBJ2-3	ASTRDPGTDTQY
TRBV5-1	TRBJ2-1	ASSLGAGGPDEQF
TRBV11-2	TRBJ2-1	ASSPRSAGHYNEQF
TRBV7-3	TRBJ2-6	ASSPNSGANVLT
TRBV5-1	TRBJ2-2	ASSLRQGAGELF
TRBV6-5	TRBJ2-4	ASSEARRVY
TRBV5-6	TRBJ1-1	ASSLGTEAF
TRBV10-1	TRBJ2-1	ASSETGLADNEQF
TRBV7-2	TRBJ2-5	ASSLVQAQETQY
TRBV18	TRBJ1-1	ASSPQRNTEAF